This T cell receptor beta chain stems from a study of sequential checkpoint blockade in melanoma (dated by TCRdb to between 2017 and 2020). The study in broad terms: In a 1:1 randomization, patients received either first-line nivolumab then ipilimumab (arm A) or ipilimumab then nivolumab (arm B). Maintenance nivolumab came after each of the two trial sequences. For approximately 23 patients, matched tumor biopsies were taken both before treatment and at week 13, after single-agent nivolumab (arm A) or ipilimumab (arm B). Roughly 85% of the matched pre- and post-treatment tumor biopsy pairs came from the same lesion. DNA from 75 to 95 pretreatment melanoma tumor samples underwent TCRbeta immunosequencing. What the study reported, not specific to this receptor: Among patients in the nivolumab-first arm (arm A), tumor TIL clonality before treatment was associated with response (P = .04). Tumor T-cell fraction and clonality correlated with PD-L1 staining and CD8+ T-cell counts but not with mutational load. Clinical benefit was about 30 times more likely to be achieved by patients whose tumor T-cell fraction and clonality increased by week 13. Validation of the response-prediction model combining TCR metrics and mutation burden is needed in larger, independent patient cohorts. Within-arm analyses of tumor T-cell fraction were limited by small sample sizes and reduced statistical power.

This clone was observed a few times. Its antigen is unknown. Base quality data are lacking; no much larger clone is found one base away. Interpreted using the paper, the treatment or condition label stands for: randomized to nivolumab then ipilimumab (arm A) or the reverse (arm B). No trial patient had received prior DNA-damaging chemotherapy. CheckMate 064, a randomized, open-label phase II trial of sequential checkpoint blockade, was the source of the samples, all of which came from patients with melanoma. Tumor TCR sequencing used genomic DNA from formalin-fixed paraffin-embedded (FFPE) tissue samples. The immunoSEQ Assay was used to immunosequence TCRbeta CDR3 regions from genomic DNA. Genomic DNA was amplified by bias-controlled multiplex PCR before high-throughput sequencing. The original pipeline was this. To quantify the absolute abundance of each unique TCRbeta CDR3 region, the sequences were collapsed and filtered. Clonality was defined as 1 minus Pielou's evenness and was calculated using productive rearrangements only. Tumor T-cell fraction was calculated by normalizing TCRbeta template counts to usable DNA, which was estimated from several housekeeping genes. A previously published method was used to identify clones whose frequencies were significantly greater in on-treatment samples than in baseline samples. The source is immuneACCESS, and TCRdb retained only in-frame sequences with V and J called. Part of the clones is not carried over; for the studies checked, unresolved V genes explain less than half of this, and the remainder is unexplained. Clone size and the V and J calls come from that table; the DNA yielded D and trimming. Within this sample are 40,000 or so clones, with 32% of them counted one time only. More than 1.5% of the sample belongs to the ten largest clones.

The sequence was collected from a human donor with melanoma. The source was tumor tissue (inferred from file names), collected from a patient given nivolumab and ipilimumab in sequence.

The CDR3 reads as follows: CASSLVSGSEAFF. DNA sequence: TGTGCCAGCAGCTTAGTATCTGGGTCTGAAGCTTTCTTT. Here the chain combines TRBV7-1 and TRBJ1-1, with the D gene too uncertain to name. TRBV7-1 is treated as an ORF (open reading frame) with a function not yet certain. The germline ends are 12 bases apart after V is trimmed by 4 bases and J by 6 bases. From the cysteine through the phenylalanine, the CDR3 covers 13 amino acids. Only the CDR3 DNA stays, 39 bases, in frame from base 1.